The 9 T cell receptor beta chains below were found in one sample sequenced in a study of T-cell reconstitution after alpha-beta-depleted transplantation in children. Unique molecular identifiers were incorporated during preparation of the TCRbeta library. TCRdb ran MiXCR on the PCR reads and lists one entry per CDR3 protein. The sample has 170,000 or so distinct CDR3 sequences; 6.5% to 7.5% are singletons. The sequencing here drew on PBMCs from the stem cell graft donor, taken from the stem cell graft. The source of these receptors is a human donor who donated a stem cell graft to a child with Wiskott-Aldrich syndrome.

The rearrangement uses TRBV20-1 and TRBJ2-3, with TRBD1 as a possible D gene (5 bases). The germline V gene has CDR1 DFQATT and CDR2 SNEGSKA (reference sequence). Between the trimmed V and J ends, which lost 3 bases and 3 bases, there was a span of 22 bases. The CDR3 spans 17 residues. CDR3 protein: CSASGAHEKGATDTQYF. CDR3 DNA sequence: TGCAGTGCTAGTGGCGCTCACGAAAAAGGGGCAACAGATACGCAGTATTTT.

This clonotype came up once. With a much larger clone just one base away, this may be a read error. The chain links TRBV12-3 or TRBV12-4 to TRBJ2-7, with 12 bases matching TRBD2. CDR3 length: 16 amino acids. The DNA of the CDR3 is TGTGCCAGCAGCCGACCCCTAGCGGGGGGGACCTACGAGCAGTGCTTC. It specifies CASSRPLAGGTYEQCF.

The sample holds many counts of this clonotype. V usage is TRBV12-3 or TRBV12-4 and J usage is TRBJ2-7; 9 bases fit TRBD2. The V segment lost 4 bases and the J segment 3 bases; nucleotides outside the gene matches: 4. This CDR3 has 14 residues. The CDR3 DNA follows: TGTGCCAGCAGTTCAGCAGCGGGAGGCTACGAGCAGTACTTC. This translates into CASSSAAGGYEQYF.

This clonotype was seen repeatedly, ten times or more. This chain connects TRBV12-3 or TRBV12-4 to TRBJ1-1; D may be TRBD1 (6 bases). The CDR3 has 13 amino acids. V lost 6 bases to trimming and J lost 0 bases, with 8 bases between them. The CDR3 here is CASSGQLNTEAFF. In DNA, the CDR3 is TGTGCCAGCAGCGGACAGTTGAACACTGAAGCTTTCTTT.

This clonotype was recorded at least ten times. CDR3 DNA: TGCAGCTTTCGACAGTCGGTCCCTGAATACAATGAGCAGTTCTTC. Its protein is CSFRQSVPEYNEQFF. V usage is TRBV29-1 and J usage is TRBJ2-1; D possibly corresponds to TRBD1 (5 bases). Germline CDR1 SQVTM, CDR2 ANQGSEA. This CDR3 is built from 15 residues. The ends were cut back, 8 bases at V and 4 bases at J, with 21 bases in the middle.

This clonotype was counted many times. The gene calls are TRBV24-1 and TRBJ1-5; D remains ambiguous. V gave up 9 bases and J gave up 0 bases, with 11 bases separating them. Germline CDR1 KGHDR, CDR2 SFDVKD. The CDR3 length is 14 residues. CDR3 sequence (DNA): TGTGCCACCGTGGGGTATAATAGCAATCAGCCCCAGCATTTT. The encoded protein is CATVGYNSNQPQHF.

This clonotype was seen a few times. V usage is TRBV11-2 and J usage is TRBJ1-1, with D hard to call. V lost 0 bases to trimming and J lost 3 bases, with 8 bases between them. The CDR3 is 14 amino acids. Germline V CDR1 and CDR2: SGHAT, FQNNGV. The CDR3 here is CASSLDYRYTEAFF. The CDR3 DNA sequence: TGTGCCAGCAGCTTAGACTATCGATACACTGAAGCTTTCTTT. The variable domain in full, with the rest retrieved from reference TRBV11-2 and TRBJ1-1, is EAGVAQSPRYKIIEKRQSVAFWCNPISGHATLYWYQQILGQGPKLLIQFQNNGVVDDSQLPKDRFSAERLKGVDSTLKIQPAKLEDSAVYLCASSLDYRYTEAFFGQGTRLTVV.

The sample holds many counts of this clonotype. The chain links TRBV29-1 to TRBJ2-1; D may be TRBD2 (6 bases). CDR3 length equals 14 residues. The V and J ends lost 7 bases and 1 base respectively, with 14 bases between them. Germline values: CDR1 SQVTM, CDR2 ANQGSEA. CDR3 loop: CSGGGTASYNEQFF. In nucleotides, the CDR3 is TGCAGCGGGGGCGGGACGGCATCCTACAATGAGCAGTTCTTC.

This clonotype has at least ten counts. The chain joins TRBV5-1 to TRBJ2-3, with D maybe TRBD2 (5 bases). Germline V gene sequence: CDR1 SGHRS, CDR2 YFSETQ. V was shortened by 0 bases and J by 1 base, with 9 bases between the two germline ends. The CDR3 is 15 amino acids. The CDR3 region has the DNA TGCGCCAGCAGCTTGGAGAGGACTGGCACAGATACGCAGTATTTT. Translation gives CASSLERTGTDTQYF.